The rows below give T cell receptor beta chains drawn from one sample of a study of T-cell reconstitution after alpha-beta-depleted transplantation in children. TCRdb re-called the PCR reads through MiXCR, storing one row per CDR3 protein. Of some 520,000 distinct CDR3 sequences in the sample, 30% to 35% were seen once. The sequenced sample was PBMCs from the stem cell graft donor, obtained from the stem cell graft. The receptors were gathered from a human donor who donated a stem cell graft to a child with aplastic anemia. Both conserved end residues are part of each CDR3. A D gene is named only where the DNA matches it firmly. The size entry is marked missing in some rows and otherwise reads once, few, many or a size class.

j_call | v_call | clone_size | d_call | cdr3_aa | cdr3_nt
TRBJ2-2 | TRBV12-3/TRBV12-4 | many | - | CASSRSAAGELFF | TGTGCCAGCAGTAGGTCTGCGGCCGGGGAGCTGTTTTTT
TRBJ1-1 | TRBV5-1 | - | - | CASSLDVSGGTEAFF | TGCGCCAGCAGCTTGGACGTTTCGGGAGGGACTGAAGCTTTCTTT
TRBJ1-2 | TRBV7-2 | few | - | CASSFGRHGYTF | TGTGCCAGCAGCTTTGGCAGGCATGGCTACACCTTC
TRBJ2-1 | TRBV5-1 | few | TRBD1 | CASSPRPTGGSDEQFF | TGCGCCAGCAGCCCTAGGCCGACAGGGGGATCGGATGAGCAGTTCTTC
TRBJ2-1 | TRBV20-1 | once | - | CSAASGLFYNEQFF | TGCAGTGCTGCCAGCGGTCTCTTCTACAATGAGCAGTTCTTC
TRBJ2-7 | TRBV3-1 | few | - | CASSQGFKSSYEQYF | TGTGCCAGCAGCCAGGGCTTTAAGAGCTCCTACGAGCAGTACTTC
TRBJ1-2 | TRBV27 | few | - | CASSEGNRGGYTF | TGTGCCAGCAGTGAGGGTAACAGAGGTGGCTACACCTTC
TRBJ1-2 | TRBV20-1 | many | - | CSARDLAGDYGYTF | TGCAGTGCTAGAGATTTGGCAGGGGACTATGGCTACACCTTC
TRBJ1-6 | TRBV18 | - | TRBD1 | CASSPLRTGASSPDSPLHF | TGTGCCAGCTCACCATTGAGGACAGGGGCTTCGTCTCCGGATTCACCCCTCCACTTT
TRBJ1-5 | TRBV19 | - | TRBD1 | CASSALPGTGNQPQHF | TGTGCCAGTAGTGCCCTCCCCGGGACAGGCAATCAGCCCCAGCATTTT
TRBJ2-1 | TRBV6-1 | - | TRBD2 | CASSETSGRAPGFF | TGTGCCAGCAGTGAAACTAGCGGGAGGGCCCCGGGATTCTTC
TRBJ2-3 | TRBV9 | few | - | CASSVFGRGGADTQYF | TGTGCCAGCAGCGTATTCGGGCGGGGCGGAGCAGATACGCAGTATTTT
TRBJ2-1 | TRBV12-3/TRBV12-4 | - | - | CASSLRPSGDEQFF | TGTGCCAGCAGTTTAAGGCCCTCGGGGGATGAGCAGTTCTTC
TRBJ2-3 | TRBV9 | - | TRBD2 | CASTRSGRAETDTQYF | TGTGCCAGTACACGGAGCGGGAGGGCCGAGACAGATACGCAGTATTTT
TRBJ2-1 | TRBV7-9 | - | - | CATLSTGTNEQFF | TGTGCCACCCTTTCAACAGGGACGAATGAGCAGTTCTTC
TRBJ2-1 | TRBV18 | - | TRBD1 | CASSLEPGQGKASSYNEQFF | TGTGCCAGCTCATTAGAACCGGGACAGGGGAAGGCGAGCTCCTACAATGAGCAGTTCTTC
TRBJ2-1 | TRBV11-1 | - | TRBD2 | CASSFPVTSGGGEQFF | TGTGCCAGCAGCTTCCCCGTGACTAGCGGGGGTGGGGAGCAGTTCTTC
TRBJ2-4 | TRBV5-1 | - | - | CASSLEATAKNIQYF | TGCGCCAGCAGCTTGGAAGCGACAGCCAAAAACATTCAGTACTTC
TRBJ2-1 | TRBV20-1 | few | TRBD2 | CSARISGRSRNEQFF | TGCAGTGCAAGAATTAGCGGGAGAAGCCGCAATGAGCAGTTCTTC
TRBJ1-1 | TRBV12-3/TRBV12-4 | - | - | CASSLKQNTEAFF | TGTGCCAGCAGTTTAAAGCAGAACACTGAAGCTTTCTTT
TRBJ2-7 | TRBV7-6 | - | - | CASSFGPDSYEQYF | TGTGCCAGCAGCTTTGGTCCTGATTCCTACGAGCAGTACTTC
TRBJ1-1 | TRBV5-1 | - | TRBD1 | CASSLGQGAFF | TGCGCCAGCAGCTTGGGACAGGGTGCTTTCTTT
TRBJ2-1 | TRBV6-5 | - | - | CASSYSHRARNEQFF | TGTGCCAGCAGTTACTCGCACAGGGCGAGAAATGAGCAGTTCTTC
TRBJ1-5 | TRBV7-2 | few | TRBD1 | CASSSAGGRGQPQHF | TGTGCCAGCAGCTCCGCAGGGGGCCGTGGGCAGCCCCAGCATTTT
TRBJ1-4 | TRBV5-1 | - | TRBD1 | CASSLELGQVNEKLFF | TGCGCCAGCAGCTTGGAGTTGGGACAGGTTAATGAAAAACTGTTTTTT
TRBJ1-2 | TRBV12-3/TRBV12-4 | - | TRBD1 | CASSGTGLSFGNYGYTF | TGTGCCAGCAGCGGGACAGGGTTGAGTTTTGGAAACTATGGCTACACCTTC
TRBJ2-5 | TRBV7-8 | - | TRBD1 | CASSPYQTGGSLF | TGTGCCAGCAGCCCATACCAGACAGGGGGTTCCCTCTTC
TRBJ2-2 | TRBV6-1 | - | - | CASRVGSTGELFF | TGTGCCAGCAGGGTGGGGAGCACCGGGGAGCTGTTTTTT
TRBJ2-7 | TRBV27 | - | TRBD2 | CASRGGLAGSTYEQYF | TGTGCCAGCAGGGGGGGGCTAGCGGGCTCCACCTACGAGCAGTACTTC
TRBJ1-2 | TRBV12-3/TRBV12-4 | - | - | CAKSQGVRITF | TGTGCCAAAAGTCAAGGGGTTAGGATCACCTTC
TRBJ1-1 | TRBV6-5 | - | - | CASSSKPQGTEAFF | TGTGCCAGCAGTTCGAAGCCCCAGGGGACTGAAGCTTTCTTT
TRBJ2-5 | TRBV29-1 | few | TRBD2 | CSVEDWGASGFQETQYF | TGCAGCGTTGAAGACTGGGGGGCTAGCGGGTTCCAAGAGACCCAGTACTTC
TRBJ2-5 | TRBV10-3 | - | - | CAISEAPQESQYF | TGTGCCATCAGTGAGGCACCCCAAGAGAGCCAGTACTTC
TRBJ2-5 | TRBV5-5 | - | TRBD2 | CASSLSASGRAGETQYF | TGTGCCAGCAGCTTGTCGGCTAGCGGGAGGGCCGGGGAGACCCAGTACTTC
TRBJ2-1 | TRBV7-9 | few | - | CASSAASGRQYNEQFF | TGTGCCAGCAGCGCCGCCTCAGGGCGGCAATACAATGAGCAGTTCTTC
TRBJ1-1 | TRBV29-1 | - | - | CSVEEGVPQGNWMNTEAFF | TGCAGCGTTGAAGAAGGGGTCCCACAGGGCAACTGGATGAACACTGAAGCTTTCTTT
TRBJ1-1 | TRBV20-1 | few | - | CSARFPSREAFF | TGCAGTGCTAGATTTCCCTCGAGAGAAGCTTTCTTT
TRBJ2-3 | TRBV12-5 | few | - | CASGTEVADTQYF | TGTGCTAGTGGTACGGAGGTGGCAGATACGCAGTATTTT
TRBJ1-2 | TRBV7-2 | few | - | CASNSQGIYGYTF | TGTGCCAGCAACTCACAGGGAATCTATGGCTACACCTTC
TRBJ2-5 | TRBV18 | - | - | CASSPLDGQETQYF | TGTGCCAGCTCACCTTTAGATGGTCAAGAGACCCAGTACTTC
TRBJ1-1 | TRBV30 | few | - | CAWSADSNTEAFF | TGTGCCTGGAGTGCGGACTCGAACACTGAAGCTTTCTTT
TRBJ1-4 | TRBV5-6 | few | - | CASSLRATNEKLFF | TGTGCCAGCAGCTTGAGGGCAACTAATGAAAAACTGTTTTTT
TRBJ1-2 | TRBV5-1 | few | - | CASSLGAGQGYTF | TGCGCCAGCAGCTTGGGGGCAGGGCAAGGCTACACCTTC
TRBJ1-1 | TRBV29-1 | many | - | CSAGNTEAFF | TGCAGTGCGGGTAACACTGAAGCTTTCTTT
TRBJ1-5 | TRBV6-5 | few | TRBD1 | CASSNSGTGSGNQPQHF | TGTGCCAGCAGCAACTCCGGGACAGGTAGTGGCAATCAGCCCCAGCATTTT
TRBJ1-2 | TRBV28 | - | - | CASSFGSGYTF | TGTGCCAGCAGTTTTGGATCCGGCTACACCTTC
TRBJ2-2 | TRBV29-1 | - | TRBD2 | CSVRAGVNTGELFF | TGCAGCGTTCGGGCGGGAGTGAACACCGGGGAGCTGTTTTTT
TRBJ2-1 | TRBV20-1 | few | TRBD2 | CSARDLGREGYNEQFF | TGCAGTGCTAGAGATTTAGGACGGGAGGGTTACAATGAGCAGTTCTTC
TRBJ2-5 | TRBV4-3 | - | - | CASSRIKGEQETQYF | TGCGCCAGCAGCCGGATCAAGGGGGAGCAAGAGACCCAGTACTTC
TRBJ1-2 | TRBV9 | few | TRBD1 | CASSVATATGDYGYTF | TGTGCCAGCAGCGTAGCTACGGCGACAGGGGACTATGGCTACACCTTC
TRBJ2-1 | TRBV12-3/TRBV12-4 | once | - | CASSFRDPTYNEQFF | TGTGCCAGCAGTTTCAGGGATCCGACCTACAATGAGCAGTTCTTC
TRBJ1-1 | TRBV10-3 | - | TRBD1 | CATYRTGETGTEAFF | TGTGCCACCTACAGGACAGGGGAGACAGGCACTGAAGCTTTCTTT
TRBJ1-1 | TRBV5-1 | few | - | CASNREMNTEAFF | TGCGCCAGCAACAGGGAAATGAACACTGAAGCTTTCTTT
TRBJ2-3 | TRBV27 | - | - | CASSFRAGETTDTQYF | TGTGCCAGCAGTTTCAGGGCCGGGGAGACCACAGATACGCAGTATTTT
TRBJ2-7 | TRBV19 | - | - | CASSMEVSQTYEQYF | TGTGCCAGTAGTATGGAAGTATCCCAAACCTACGAGCAGTACTTC
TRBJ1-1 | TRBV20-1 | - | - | CSARRNLNTEAFF | TGCAGTGCTAGACGGAATCTGAACACTGAAGCTTTCTTT
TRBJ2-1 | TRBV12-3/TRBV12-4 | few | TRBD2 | CASSWTSGILNEQFF | TGTGCCAGCAGTTGGACTAGCGGGATTCTCAATGAGCAGTTCTTC